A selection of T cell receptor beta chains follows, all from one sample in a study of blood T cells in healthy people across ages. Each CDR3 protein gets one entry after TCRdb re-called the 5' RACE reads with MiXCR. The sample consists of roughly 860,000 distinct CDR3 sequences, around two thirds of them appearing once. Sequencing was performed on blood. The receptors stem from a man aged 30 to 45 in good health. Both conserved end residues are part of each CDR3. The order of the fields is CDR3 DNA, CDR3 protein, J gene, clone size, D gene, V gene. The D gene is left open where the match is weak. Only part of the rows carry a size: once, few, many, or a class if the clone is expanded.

cdr3_nt: TGCAGTGCTAGAAATGCGGGGGTGAACACCGGGGAGCTGTTTTTT; cdr3_aa: CSARNAGVNTGELFF; j_call: TRBJ2-2; clone_size: few; d_call: TRBD2; v_call: TRBV20-1
cdr3_nt: TGTGCCAGCTCACCACTGCGGGACCTAAACACTGAAGCTTTCTTT; cdr3_aa: CASSPLRDLNTEAFF; j_call: TRBJ1-1; clone_size: -; d_call: -; v_call: TRBV18
cdr3_nt: TGCGCCAGCAGCCAAGACCTTCGGGGGTTAACCTACGAGCAGTACTTC; cdr3_aa: CASSQDLRGLTYEQYF; j_call: TRBJ2-7; clone_size: -; d_call: -; v_call: TRBV4-3
cdr3_nt: TGCAGCGTTGAAGTCATGGACGAGCAGTACTTC; cdr3_aa: CSVEVMDEQYF; j_call: TRBJ2-7; clone_size: -; d_call: -; v_call: TRBV29-1
cdr3_nt: TGTGCCAGCAGTTTTACGACTACGGGTACGCAGTATTTT; cdr3_aa: CASSFTTTGTQYF; j_call: TRBJ2-3; clone_size: -; d_call: -; v_call: TRBV12-3/TRBV12-4
cdr3_nt: TGTGCCAGCAGCCCCAAGAGGGGGGAGTTTTTT; cdr3_aa: CASSPKRGEFF; j_call: TRBJ2-2; clone_size: few; d_call: -; v_call: TRBV11-3
cdr3_nt: TGTGCCAGCAGCCAGGGACAGGGCGGGCCCCAGCATTTT; cdr3_aa: CASSQGQGGPQHF; j_call: TRBJ1-5; clone_size: -; d_call: TRBD1; v_call: TRBV3-1
cdr3_nt: TGTGCCGCGGTGGGGACACGAACCTACGAGCAGTACTTC; cdr3_aa: CAAVGTRTYEQYF; j_call: TRBJ2-7; clone_size: -; d_call: -; v_call: TRBV6-2/TRBV6-3
cdr3_nt: TGTGCCAGCAGTGAAGCGGGCAGTCGCTTACCCCTCCACTTT; cdr3_aa: CASSEAGSRLPLHF; j_call: TRBJ1-6; clone_size: -; d_call: -; v_call: TRBV2
cdr3_nt: TGTGCCACCAGTGACCAGGGGACTGGATTCTACGAGCAGTACTTC; cdr3_aa: CATSDQGTGFYEQYF; j_call: TRBJ2-7; clone_size: -; d_call: -; v_call: TRBV24-1
cdr3_nt: TGTGCCAGCACGGAGCCTTGGGGCGAGCAGTACTTC; cdr3_aa: CASTEPWGEQYF; j_call: TRBJ2-7; clone_size: -; d_call: -; v_call: TRBV12-3/TRBV12-4
cdr3_nt: TGTGCCAGCAGTGAATATAGGGGCTCCTACGAGCAGTACTTC; cdr3_aa: CASSEYRGSYEQYF; j_call: TRBJ2-7; clone_size: -; d_call: -; v_call: TRBV25-1
cdr3_nt: TGTGCCAGCAGCCTTCCTAAGGAGCAGTACTTC; cdr3_aa: CASSLPKEQYF; j_call: TRBJ2-5; clone_size: -; d_call: -; v_call: TRBV7-9
cdr3_nt: TGTACCAGCAGCCAAAGAAGAGTAGGCTACGAGCAGTACTTC; cdr3_aa: CTSSQRRVGYEQYF; j_call: TRBJ2-7; clone_size: -; d_call: -; v_call: TRBV3-1
cdr3_nt: TGTGCCATCAGTCCCGGGACAGCCTACGAGCAGTACTTC; cdr3_aa: CAISPGTAYEQYF; j_call: TRBJ2-7; clone_size: -; d_call: TRBD1; v_call: TRBV10-3
cdr3_nt: TGTGCCATCAGTGGGGGGAATCTGGCTGCAGATACGCAGTATTTT; cdr3_aa: CAISGGNLAADTQYF; j_call: TRBJ2-3; clone_size: -; d_call: -; v_call: TRBV10-3
cdr3_nt: TGTGCCAGCAGCGCCCCCGGGACCCAGTACTTC; cdr3_aa: CASSAPGTQYF; j_call: TRBJ2-5; clone_size: few; d_call: -; v_call: TRBV7-8